Shown below are 25 T cell receptor beta chains from a single sample sequenced in a study of beta chain features in type 1 diabetes. Isolated RNA was reverse transcribed in full, so expressed TCRB transcripts were sequenced. The protocol was immunoSEQ multiplex PCR, while the TCRdb copy is restricted to in-frame clones and leaves out a portion. The sample has under 400,000 clones, 15% to 20% seen once. The specimen was naive CD4+ T cells from blood. The receptors were gathered from a woman younger than 35 in good health.

This clone was picked up a small number of times. The gene calls are TRBV7-9 and TRBJ1-1; D might be TRBD1 (5 bases). This CDR3 has 14 residues. The V end was cut by 0 bases, the J end by 7 bases, with 12 bases between. The germline V gene encodes CDR1 SEHNR and CDR2 FQNEAQ (reference sequence). The CDR3 loop is CASSLALGALEAFF. CDR3 in DNA: TGTGCCAGCAGCTTAGCGCTTGGGGCCCTTGAAGCTTTCTTT. The whole variable domain, remainder taken from reference TRBV7-9 and TRBJ1-1, is DTGVSQNPRHKITKRGQNVTFRCDPISEHNRLYWYRQTLGQGPEFLTYFQNEAQLEKSRLLSDRFSAERPKGSFSTLEIQRTEQGDSAMYLCASSLALGALEAFFGQGTRLTVV.

This chain links TRBV5-1 with TRBJ2-7; TRBD2 matches 7 bases. There are 14 residues in the CDR3. V dropped 3 bases and J dropped 10; count of bases not matched to a gene: 13. Germline V gives CDR1 SGHRS, CDR2 YFSETQ. Here the CDR3 DNA reads TGCGCCAGCAGCTCGGGAGCGGGGCCGCCACGTCAGTACTTC. Encoded protein: CASSSGAGPPRQYF.

This clone was seen more than once but under ten times. V usage is TRBV18 and J usage is TRBJ2-7; TRBD2 might be the D (6 bases). Trimming left V 1 base short and J 2 bases short, with 9 bases between. The CDR3 is made up of 14 amino acids. Germline CDR1 and CDR2: KGHSH and LQKENI. The CDR3 sequence: CASSPQTRTYEQYF. CDR3 bases: TGTGCCAGCTCACCACAGACTAGAACCTACGAGCAGTACTTC.

This chain links TRBV6-5 with TRBJ1-5; no firm D call. The CDR3 sequence is 12 residues long. V was trimmed by 6 bases and J by 3 bases, leaving 6 bases between them. The germline V gene has CDR1 MNHEY and CDR2 SVGAGI. The CDR3: CASRHLNQPQHF. The CDR3 DNA follows: TGTGCCAGCAGACATCTCAATCAGCCCCAGCATTTT.

This clone showed up just a few times. The rearrangement uses TRBV18 and TRBJ2-5, with D possibly being TRBD2 (5 bases). Germline V gene sequence: CDR1 KGHSH, CDR2 LQKENI. The CDR3 length is 16 residues. Trimming removed 1 base from V and 0 bases from J, with 12 bases in between. CDR3 coding DNA: TGTGCCAGCTCACCACGGCCCCAGAGGGACCAAGAGACCCAGTACTTC. It translates to CASSPRPQRDQETQYF.

There are a few counts of this clone. The chain employs TRBV30 and TRBJ2-7, with unresolved D. The germline gives CDR1 GTSNPN, CDR2 SVGIG (reference sequence). CDR3 size: 11 residues. V was pared by 0 bases and J by 5 bases, with 5 bases between. CDR3 in amino acids: CAWSVRDEQYF. CDR3 in DNA: TGTGCCTGGAGTGTCCGTGACGAGCAGTACTTC.

This clone was recorded a few times. The J gene is TRBJ1-1, the V gene TRBV7-9, with TRBD1 matching over 10 bases. The CDR3 contains 14 residues. V lost 4 bases and J lost 5; bases outside the gene matches: 4. Germline V gives CDR1 SEHNR, CDR2 FQNEAQ (reference sequence). CDR3 sequence reads: CASSSTGGFTEAFF. The DNA of the CDR3 is TGTGCCAGCAGCTCGACAGGGGGCTTTACTGAAGCTTTCTTT.

The CDR3, as DNA: TGTGCCAGCACCACAAGGGGGACCTCGAACACTGAAGCTTTCTTT. It codes for CASTTRGTSNTEAFF. This chain joins TRBV5-4 and TRBJ1-1; a weak D match, TRBD1 (6 bases). The germline V gene has CDR1 SGHNT and CDR2 YYREEE (reference sequence). Between the trimmed V and J ends, which lost 6 bases and 1 base, there was a span of 16 bases. The CDR3 runs to 15 residues.

This clone was counted only a few times. The V gene is TRBV6-1, the J gene TRBJ2-5; 9 nucleotides align to TRBD2. V was clipped by 7 bases and J by 1 base; unmatched bases: 4. Germline loops: CDR1 MNHNS, CDR2 SASEGT. This CDR3 spans 14 amino acids. The CDR3 sequence: CASNRLAAQETQYF. CDR3 coding DNA: TGTGCCAGCAATCGACTAGCGGCCCAAGAGACCCAGTACTTC.

V gene TRBV4-2 combines with J gene TRBJ1-2; D gene uncertain. The CDR3 is 15 amino acids. The ends were cut back, 4 bases at V and 2 bases at J, with 14 bases in the middle. Germline V gene lookup returns CDR1 LGHNA and CDR2 YNFKEQ. The CDR3 protein is CASSPHSDSNYGYTF. CDR3 DNA: TGTGCCAGCAGCCCACACTCGGACTCCAACTATGGCTACACCTTC.

This clone has just a few counts. V is TRBV7-2 and J is TRBJ2-7; 7 nucleotides align to TRBD1. The V gene end was trimmed by 7 bases and the J gene end by 2 bases; junction bases not matched to a gene: 8. The CDR3 spans 14 residues. Per germline, CDR1 SGHTA and CDR2 FQGNSA. This CDR3 reads CASTRRQGAYEQYF. The CDR3 nucleotides are TGTGCCAGCACCCGGAGACAGGGAGCCTACGAGCAGTACTTC.

This clone was counted between two and nine times. Written as DNA, the CDR3 is TGCGCCAGCAGCCAAGATGTATACTACGAGCAGTACTTC. It codes for CASSQDVYYEQYF. The V gene is TRBV4-3, the J gene TRBJ2-7; D is uncertain. The CDR3 loop spans 13 amino acids. Germline V gene lookup returns CDR1 LGHNA and CDR2 YSLEER. Trimming shortened V by 0 bases and J by 3 bases, and 6 bases separated the two germline ends.

This chain uses TRBV6-1 with TRBJ1-2; weak D call: TRBD1 (6 bases). The germline V gene encodes CDR1 MNHNS and CDR2 SASEGT. The length of the CDR3 is 13 residues. V was trimmed by 10 bases and J by 8 bases, leaving 20 bases between them. In nucleotides, the CDR3 is TGTGCCACCCTCGCTCGGGGGGCGGGGGGCTACACCTTC. It codes for CATLARGAGGYTF.

The chain uses TRBV30 and TRBJ2-7; weak D call: TRBD2 (5 bases). Trimming took off 4 bases at V and 3 bases at J, with 7 bases between the two ends. CDR1 is GTSNPN and CDR2 is SVGIG in the germline V gene (reference sequence). There are 11 residues in the CDR3. The CDR3: CAWKGVYEQYF. In nucleotides, the CDR3 is TGTGCCTGGAAGGGAGTCTACGAGCAGTACTTC. Looking up the rest from reference TRBV30 and TRBJ2-7 gives the full variable domain: SQTIHQWPATLVQPVGSPLSLECTVEGTSNPNLYWYRQAAGRGLQLLFYSVGIGQISSEVPQNLSASRPQDRQFILSSKKLLLSDSGFYLCAWKGVYEQYFGPGTRLTVT.

Note on this clone: Sequence at one end of the junction differs from germline and may be a read error. The chain couples TRBV6-5 to TRBJ2-7; 12 bases agree with TRBD2. This CDR3 spans 16 amino acids. Germline CDR1 reads MNHEY; CDR2 reads SVGAGI. CDR3 nucleotides: TGTGCCAGCAGCTACTCCGGGACTAGCGGGTTATACGAGCAGTACTTC. This codes for CASSYSGTSGLYEQYF.

This clone was seen a handful of times. The V gene is TRBV9, the J gene TRBJ2-1; 7 positions agree with TRBD1. The CDR3 sequence is 14 residues long. CDR1 is SGDLS, CDR2 YYNGEE, per germline. Trimming cost V 4 bases and J 3 bases; bases outside gene matches: 4. The CDR3 region has the DNA TGTGCCAGCAGCACACAGGGGTTCTACAATGAGCAGTTCTTC. Amino acid sequence: CASSTQGFYNEQFF.

This rearrangement joins TRBV29-1 to TRBJ2-1; weak D call: TRBD1 (6 bases). V was trimmed by 7 bases and J by 0 bases, leaving 13 bases between them. The CDR3 length is 14 residues. Germline CDR1 reads SQVTM; CDR2 reads ANQGSEA. CDR3: CSGVGASSYNEQFF. CDR3 DNA: TGCAGCGGGGTGGGGGCGAGCTCCTACAATGAGCAGTTCTTC.

In this sample, this clone turned up a few times. This rearrangement joins TRBV4-2 to TRBJ1-5, with D tentatively TRBD1 (5 bases). Germline V gene sequence: CDR1 LGHNA, CDR2 YNFKEQ. Trimming pared 6 bases from V and 6 bases from J, leaving 12 bases between. This CDR3 spans 13 amino acids. CDR3 region: CASRGPQGQPQHF. The CDR3 DNA reads TGTGCCAGCAGGGGGCCCCAAGGTCAGCCCCAGCATTTT.

This rearrangement joins TRBV15 to TRBJ2-1; TRBD1 matches at 9 bases. Germline V lookup: CDR1 LNHNV, CDR2 YYDKDF (reference sequence). The CDR3 loop spans 17 amino acids. V shed 3 bases and J 2 bases; nucleotides not matched to a gene: 8. The CDR3, as DNA: TGTGCCACCAGCAGTCCCCCACAGGGGGCAGCCTACAATGAGCAGTTCTTC. It is translated as CATSSPPQGAAYNEQFF.

The chain carries TRBV30 and TRBJ2-1, with a possible D match to TRBD1 (6 bases). Germline-derived CDR1 and CDR2 are GTSNPN and SVGIG (reference sequence). This CDR3 contains 16 residues. Trimming left V 7 bases short and J 3 bases short, with 22 bases between. CDR3 loop: CASASSRDNLYNEQFF. The CDR3 DNA follows: TGTGCCTCCGCATCTTCCCGGGACAACCTCTACAATGAGCAGTTCTTC. The whole variable domain, remainder taken from reference TRBV30 and TRBJ2-1, is SQTIHQWPATLVQPVGSPLSLECTVEGTSNPNLYWYRQAAGRGLQLLFYSVGIGQISSEVPQNLSASRPQDRQFILSSKKLLLSDSGFYLCASASSRDNLYNEQFFGPGTRLTVL.

In this sample, this clone turned up a few times. V usage is TRBV30 and J usage is TRBJ1-1, with a tentative D call TRBD1 (6 bases). Per germline, CDR1 GTSNPN and CDR2 SVGIG (reference sequence). V was pared by 3 bases and J by 4 bases, with 12 bases between. CDR3 size: 13 residues. The CDR3 sequence: CAWSGPQGTEAFF. CDR3 sequence (DNA): TGTGCCTGGAGCGGACCACAGGGCACTGAAGCTTTCTTT.

The chain uses TRBV11-3 and TRBJ2-5; 7 bases are a match to TRBD2. This CDR3 comprises 11 residues. V was clipped by 8 bases and J by 5 bases; unmatched bases: 2. The germline V gene has CDR1 SGHNT and CDR2 YENEEA. The CDR3 DNA is TGTGCCAGCGAGGGAGGGGAGACCCAGTACTTC. This codes for CASEGGETQYF.

The CDR3 region is CASSETSQETQYF. CDR3 sequence (DNA): TGTGCCAGCAGCGAGACTAGCCAAGAGACCCAGTACTTC. The chain employs TRBV5-4 and TRBJ2-5; a possible D gene is TRBD2 (6 bases). The CDR3 has 13 residues. Per germline, CDR1 SGHNT and CDR2 YYREEE (reference sequence). V dropped 4 bases and J dropped 1 base, with 8 bases sitting between them.

J is TRBJ1-5 and V is TRBV7-9, with 7 bases aligning to TRBD1. After removal of 5 bases from V and 0 bases from J, the junction contained 10 bases not matched to a gene. This CDR3 has 17 residues. Germline CDR1 SEHNR, CDR2 FQNEAQ (reference sequence). The CDR3 spells CASSTSDRYHSNQPQHF. The DNA of the CDR3 is TGTGCCAGCAGCACCTCGGACAGGTACCATAGCAATCAGCCCCAGCATTTT. Using reference TRBV7-9 and TRBJ1-5 for the parts outside the CDR3, the full variable domain is DTGVSQNPRHKITKRGQNVTFRCDPISEHNRLYWYRQTLGQGPEFLTYFQNEAQLEKSRLLSDRFSAERPKGSFSTLEIQRTEQGDSAMYLCASSTSDRYHSNQPQHFGDGTRLSIL.

This clone was detected only a few times. The rearrangement joins TRBV5-1 to TRBJ2-1, with D unresolved. The CDR3 has 12 amino acids. The germline gives CDR1 SGHRS, CDR2 YFSETQ. Trimming stripped 0 bases from V and 8 bases from J, with 6 bases between. CDR3 in amino acids: CASSLVVDEQFF. The DNA for the CDR3 is TGCGCCAGCAGCTTGGTCGTCGATGAGCAGTTCTTC.